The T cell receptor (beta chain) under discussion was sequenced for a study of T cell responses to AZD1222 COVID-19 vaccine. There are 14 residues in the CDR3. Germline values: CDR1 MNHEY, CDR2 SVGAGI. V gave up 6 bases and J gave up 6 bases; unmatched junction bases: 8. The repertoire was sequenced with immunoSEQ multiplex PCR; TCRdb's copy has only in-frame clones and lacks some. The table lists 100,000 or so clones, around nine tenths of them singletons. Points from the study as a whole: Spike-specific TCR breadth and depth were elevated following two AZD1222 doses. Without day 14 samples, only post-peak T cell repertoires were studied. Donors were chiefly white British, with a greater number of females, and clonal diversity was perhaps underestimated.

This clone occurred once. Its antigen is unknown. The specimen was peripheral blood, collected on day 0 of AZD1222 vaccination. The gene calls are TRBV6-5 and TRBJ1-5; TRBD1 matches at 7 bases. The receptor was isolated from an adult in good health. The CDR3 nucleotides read TGTGCCAGCAGATACGGACAGGACGGTCAGCCCCAGCATTTT. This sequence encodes CASRYGQDGQPQHF.